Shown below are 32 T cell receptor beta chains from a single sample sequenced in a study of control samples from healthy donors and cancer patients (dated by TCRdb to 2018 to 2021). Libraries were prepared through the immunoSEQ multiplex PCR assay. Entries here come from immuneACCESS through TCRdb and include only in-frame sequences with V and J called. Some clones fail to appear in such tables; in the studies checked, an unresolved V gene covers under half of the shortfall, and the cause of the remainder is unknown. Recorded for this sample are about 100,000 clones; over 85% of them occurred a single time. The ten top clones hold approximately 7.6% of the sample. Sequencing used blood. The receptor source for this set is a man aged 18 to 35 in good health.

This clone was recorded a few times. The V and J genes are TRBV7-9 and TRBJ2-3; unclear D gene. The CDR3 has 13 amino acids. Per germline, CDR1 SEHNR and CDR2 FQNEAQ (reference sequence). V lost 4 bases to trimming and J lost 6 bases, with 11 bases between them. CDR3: CASSYTSIDTQYF. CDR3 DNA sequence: TGTGCCAGCAGCTATACCTCGATCGATACGCAGTATTTT.

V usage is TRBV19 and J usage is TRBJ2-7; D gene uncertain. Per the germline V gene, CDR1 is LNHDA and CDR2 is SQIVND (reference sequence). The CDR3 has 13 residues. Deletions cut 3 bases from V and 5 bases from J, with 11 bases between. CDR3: CASSIGPSDEQYF. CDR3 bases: TGTGCCAGTAGTATCGGACCGTCCGACGAGCAGTACTTC.

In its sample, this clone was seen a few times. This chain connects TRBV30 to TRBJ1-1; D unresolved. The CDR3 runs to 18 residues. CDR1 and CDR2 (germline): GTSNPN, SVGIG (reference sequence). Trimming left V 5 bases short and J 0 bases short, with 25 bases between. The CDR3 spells CAWAPVFSRGLMNTEAFF. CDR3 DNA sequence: TGTGCCTGGGCCCCAGTTTTCTCGCGGGGTCTTATGAACACTGAAGCTTTCTTT.

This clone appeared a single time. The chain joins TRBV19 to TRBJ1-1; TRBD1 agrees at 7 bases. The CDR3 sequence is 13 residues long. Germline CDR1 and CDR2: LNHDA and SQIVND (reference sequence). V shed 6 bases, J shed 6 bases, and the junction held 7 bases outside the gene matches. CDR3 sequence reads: CASSWTGPSEAFF. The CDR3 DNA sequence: TGTGCCAGTAGCTGGACAGGTCCCTCTGAAGCTTTCTTT.

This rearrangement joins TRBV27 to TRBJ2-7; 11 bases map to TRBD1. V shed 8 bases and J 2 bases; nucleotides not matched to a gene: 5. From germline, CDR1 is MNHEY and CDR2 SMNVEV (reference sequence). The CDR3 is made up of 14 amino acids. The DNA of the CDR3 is TGTGCCAGCCAATCGGGACAGGGGGCCTACGAGCAGTACTTC. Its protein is CASQSGQGAYEQYF.

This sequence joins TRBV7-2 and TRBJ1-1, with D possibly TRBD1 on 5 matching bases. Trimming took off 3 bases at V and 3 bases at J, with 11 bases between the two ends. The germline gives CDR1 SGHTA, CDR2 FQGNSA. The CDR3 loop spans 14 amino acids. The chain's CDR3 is CASSFSPGDTEAFF. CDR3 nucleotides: TGTGCCAGCAGCTTTAGTCCGGGGGACACTGAAGCTTTCTTT.

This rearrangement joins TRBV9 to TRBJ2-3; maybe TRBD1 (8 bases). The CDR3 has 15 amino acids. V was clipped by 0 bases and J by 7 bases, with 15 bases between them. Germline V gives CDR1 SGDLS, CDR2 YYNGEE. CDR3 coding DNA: TGTGCCAGCAGCGTAGCCCTACAGGGGGGGAATACGCAGTATTTT. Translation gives CASSVALQGGNTQYF. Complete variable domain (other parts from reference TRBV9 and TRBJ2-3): DSGVTQTPKHLITATGQRVTLRCSPRSGDLSVYWYQQSLDQGLQFLIQYYNGEERAKGNILERFSAQQFPDLHSELNLSSLELGDSALYFCASSVALQGGNTQYFGPGTRLTVL.

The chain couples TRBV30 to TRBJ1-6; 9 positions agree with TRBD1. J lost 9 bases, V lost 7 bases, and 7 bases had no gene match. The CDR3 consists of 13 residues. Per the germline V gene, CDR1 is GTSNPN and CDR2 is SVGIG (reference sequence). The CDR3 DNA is TGTGCCTTGGAGGGACAGGGACGTTCACCCCTCCACTTT. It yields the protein CALEGQGRSPLHF.

For the CDR3, the DNA is TGTGCCAGCAGTTACGGGAGTAATCAGCCCCAGCATTTT. Translating gives CASSYGSNQPQHF. This chain joins TRBV6-5 and TRBJ1-5; D unclear. The V and J ends lost 2 bases and 4 bases respectively, with 6 bases between them. The CDR3 extends over 13 amino acids. The V gene's germline CDR1 is MNHEY and CDR2 SVGAGI.

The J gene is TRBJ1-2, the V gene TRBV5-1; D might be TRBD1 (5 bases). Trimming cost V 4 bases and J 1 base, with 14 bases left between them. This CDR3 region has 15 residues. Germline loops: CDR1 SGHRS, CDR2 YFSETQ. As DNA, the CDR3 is TGCGCCAGCAGCCCGGACGGGGCCTATAACTATGGCTACACCTTC. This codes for CASSPDGAYNYGYTF.

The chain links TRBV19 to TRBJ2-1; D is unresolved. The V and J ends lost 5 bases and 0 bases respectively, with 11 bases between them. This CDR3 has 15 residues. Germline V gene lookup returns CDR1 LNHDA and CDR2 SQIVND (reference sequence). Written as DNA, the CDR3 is TGTGCCAGTAGTTTCGACGTGAGCTCCTACAATGAGCAGTTCTTC. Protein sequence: CASSFDVSSYNEQFF.

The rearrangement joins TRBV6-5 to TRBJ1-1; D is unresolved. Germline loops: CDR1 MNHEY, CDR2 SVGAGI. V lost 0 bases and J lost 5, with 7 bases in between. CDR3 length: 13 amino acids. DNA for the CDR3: TGTGCCAGCAGTTACTCCGAGGCTACTGAAGCTTTCTTT. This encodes CASSYSEATEAFF.

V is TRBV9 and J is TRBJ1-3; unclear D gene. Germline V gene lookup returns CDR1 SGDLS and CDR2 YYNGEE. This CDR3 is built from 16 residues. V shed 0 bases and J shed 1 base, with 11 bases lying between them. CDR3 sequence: CASSVGGTLSGNTIYF. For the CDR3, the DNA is TGTGCCAGCAGCGTAGGGGGTACACTATCTGGAAACACCATATATTTT.

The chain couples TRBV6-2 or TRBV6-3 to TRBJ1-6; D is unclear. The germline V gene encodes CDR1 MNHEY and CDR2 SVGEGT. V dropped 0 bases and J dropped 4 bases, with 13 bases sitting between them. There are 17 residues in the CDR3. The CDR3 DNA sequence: TGTGCCAGCAGTTACTCGATTCCGGTTTCATATAATTCACCCCTCCACTTT. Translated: CASSYSIPVSYNSPLHF.

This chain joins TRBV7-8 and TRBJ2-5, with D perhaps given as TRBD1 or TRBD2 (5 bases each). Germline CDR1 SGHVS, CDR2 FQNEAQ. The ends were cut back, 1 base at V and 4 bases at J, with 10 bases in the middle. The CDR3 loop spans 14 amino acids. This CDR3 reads CASSLVGTLETQYF. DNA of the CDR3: TGTGCCAGCAGCTTAGTAGGGACCTTAGAGACCCAGTACTTC.

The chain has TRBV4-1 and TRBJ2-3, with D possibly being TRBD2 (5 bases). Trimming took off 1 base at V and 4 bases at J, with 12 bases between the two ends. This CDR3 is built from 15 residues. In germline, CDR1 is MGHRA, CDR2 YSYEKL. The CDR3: CASSQAGFGADTQYF. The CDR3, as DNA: TGCGCCAGCAGCCAAGCGGGGTTCGGGGCAGATACGCAGTATTTT.

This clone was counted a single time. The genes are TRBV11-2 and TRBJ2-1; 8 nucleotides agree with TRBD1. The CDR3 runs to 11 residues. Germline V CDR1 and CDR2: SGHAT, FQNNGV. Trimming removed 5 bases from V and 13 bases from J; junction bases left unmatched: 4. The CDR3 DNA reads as TGTGCCAGCAGCACAGGACAGGGTCAGTTCTTC. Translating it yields CASSTGQGQFF.

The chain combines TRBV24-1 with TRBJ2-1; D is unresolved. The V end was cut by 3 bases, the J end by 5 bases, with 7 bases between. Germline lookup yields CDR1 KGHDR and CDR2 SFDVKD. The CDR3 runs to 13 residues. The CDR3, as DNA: TGTGCCACCAGTGATCCTCTGAACAATGAGCAGTTCTTC. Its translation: CATSDPLNNEQFF.

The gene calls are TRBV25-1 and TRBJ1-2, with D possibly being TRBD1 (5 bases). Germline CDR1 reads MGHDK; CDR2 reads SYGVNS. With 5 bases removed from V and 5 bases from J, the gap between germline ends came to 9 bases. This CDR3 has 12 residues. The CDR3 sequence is CASSLAGYGYTF. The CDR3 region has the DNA TGTGCCAGCAGTCTGGCAGGGTATGGCTACACCTTC.

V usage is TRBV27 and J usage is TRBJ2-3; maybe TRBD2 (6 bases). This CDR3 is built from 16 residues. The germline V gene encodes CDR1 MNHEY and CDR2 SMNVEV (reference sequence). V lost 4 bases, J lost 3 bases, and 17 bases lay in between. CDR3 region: CASSWAPEGRTDTQYF. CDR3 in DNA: TGTGCCAGCAGTTGGGCCCCGGAGGGACGGACAGATACGCAGTATTTT.

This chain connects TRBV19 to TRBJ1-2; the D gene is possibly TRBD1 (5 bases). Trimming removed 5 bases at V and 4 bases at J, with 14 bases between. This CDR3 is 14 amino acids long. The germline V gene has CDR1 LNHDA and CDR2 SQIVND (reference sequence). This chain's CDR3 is CASSHRPGTYGYTF. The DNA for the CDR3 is TGTGCCAGTAGTCACAGGCCAGGGACCTATGGCTACACCTTC.

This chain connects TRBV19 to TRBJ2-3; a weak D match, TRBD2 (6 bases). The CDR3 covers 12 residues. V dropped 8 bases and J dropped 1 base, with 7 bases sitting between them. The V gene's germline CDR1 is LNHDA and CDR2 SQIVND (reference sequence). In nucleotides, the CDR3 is TGTGCCAGTTGGGGGGGCACAGATACGCAGTATTTT. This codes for CASWGGTDTQYF.

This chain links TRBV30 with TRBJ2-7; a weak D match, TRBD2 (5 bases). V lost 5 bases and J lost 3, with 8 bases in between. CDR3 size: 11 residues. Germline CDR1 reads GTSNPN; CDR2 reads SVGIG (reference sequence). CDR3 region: CAWSGNYEQYF. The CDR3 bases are TGTGCCTGGTCGGGAAACTACGAGCAGTACTTC.

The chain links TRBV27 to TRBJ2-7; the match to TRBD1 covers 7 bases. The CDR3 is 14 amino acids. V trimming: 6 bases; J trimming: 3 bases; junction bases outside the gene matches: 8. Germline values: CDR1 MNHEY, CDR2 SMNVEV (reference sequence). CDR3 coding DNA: TGTGCCAGCAGCTCCCGGACAGGCGTCTACGAGCAGTACTTC. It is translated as CASSSRTGVYEQYF.

The CDR3 DNA reads TGCGCCAGCAGCTTGGAGGGTTTTACGAGCACCGGGGAGCTGTTTTTT. Its translation: CASSLEGFTSTGELFF. V usage is TRBV5-1 and J usage is TRBJ2-2; unclear D gene. Trimming pared 0 bases from V and 4 bases from J, leaving 13 bases between. There are 16 residues in the CDR3. Per the germline V gene, CDR1 is SGHRS and CDR2 is YFSETQ.

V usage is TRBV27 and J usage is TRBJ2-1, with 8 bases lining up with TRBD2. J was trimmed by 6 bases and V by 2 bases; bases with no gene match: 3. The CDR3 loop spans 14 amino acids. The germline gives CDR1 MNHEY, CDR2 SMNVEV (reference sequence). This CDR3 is CASSLTSGGNEQFF. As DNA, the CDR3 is TGTGCCAGCAGTTTAACTAGCGGTGGCAATGAGCAGTTCTTC.

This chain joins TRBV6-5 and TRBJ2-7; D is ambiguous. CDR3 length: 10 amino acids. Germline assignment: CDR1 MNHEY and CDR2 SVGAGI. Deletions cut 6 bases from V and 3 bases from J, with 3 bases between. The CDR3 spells CASRDYEQYF. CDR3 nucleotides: TGTGCCAGCAGGGACTACGAGCAGTACTTC.

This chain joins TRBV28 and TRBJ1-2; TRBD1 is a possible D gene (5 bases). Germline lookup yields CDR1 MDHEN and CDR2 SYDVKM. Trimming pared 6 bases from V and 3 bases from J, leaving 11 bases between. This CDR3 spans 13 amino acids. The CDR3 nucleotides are TGTGCCAGCAGCCGCGGGGGGTACTATGGCTACACCTTC. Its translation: CASSRGGYYGYTF.

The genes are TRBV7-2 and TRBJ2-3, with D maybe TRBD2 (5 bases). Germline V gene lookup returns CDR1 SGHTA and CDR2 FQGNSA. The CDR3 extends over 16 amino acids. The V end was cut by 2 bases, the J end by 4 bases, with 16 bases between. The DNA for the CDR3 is TGTGCCAGCAGCTTATATCCCGGAGGTGTAGCAGATACGCAGTATTTT. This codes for CASSLYPGGVADTQYF. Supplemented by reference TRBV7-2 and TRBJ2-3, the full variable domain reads GAGVSQSPSNKVTEKGKDVELRCDPISGHTALYWYRQSLGQGLEFLIYFQGNSAPDKSGLPSDRFSAERTGGSVSTLTIQRTQQEDSAVYLCASSLYPGGVADTQYFGPGTRLTVL.

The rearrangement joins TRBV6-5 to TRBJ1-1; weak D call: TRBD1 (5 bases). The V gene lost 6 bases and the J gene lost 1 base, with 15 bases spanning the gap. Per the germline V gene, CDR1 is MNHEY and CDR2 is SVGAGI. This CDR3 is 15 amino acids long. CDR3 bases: TGTGCCAGCAGCCTTCTCGGCGGGGGGAACACTGAAGCTTTCTTT. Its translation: CASSLLGGGNTEAFF.

In DNA form, the CDR3 reads TGTGCCAGCTCACCACAGGGGATCCAGTACTTC. Protein product: CASSPQGIQYF. The V and J genes are TRBV18 and TRBJ2-5; D possibly corresponds to TRBD1 (5 bases). Per the germline V gene, CDR1 is KGHSH and CDR2 is LQKENI. The ends were cut back, 1 base at V and 10 bases at J, with 7 bases in the middle. The CDR3 is 11 amino acids.

The CDR3 nucleotides read TGTGCCAGCAGCTTATATAAGGGGGAGTATGGCTACACCTTC. Translated, it gives CASSLYKGEYGYTF. The V and J genes are TRBV13 and TRBJ1-2, with a possible D match to TRBD1 (6 bases). The length of the CDR3 is 14 residues. The germline V and J ends were trimmed by 2 bases and 5 bases, with 12 bases remaining between them. Germline CDR1 and CDR2: PRHDT and FYEKMQ (reference sequence).